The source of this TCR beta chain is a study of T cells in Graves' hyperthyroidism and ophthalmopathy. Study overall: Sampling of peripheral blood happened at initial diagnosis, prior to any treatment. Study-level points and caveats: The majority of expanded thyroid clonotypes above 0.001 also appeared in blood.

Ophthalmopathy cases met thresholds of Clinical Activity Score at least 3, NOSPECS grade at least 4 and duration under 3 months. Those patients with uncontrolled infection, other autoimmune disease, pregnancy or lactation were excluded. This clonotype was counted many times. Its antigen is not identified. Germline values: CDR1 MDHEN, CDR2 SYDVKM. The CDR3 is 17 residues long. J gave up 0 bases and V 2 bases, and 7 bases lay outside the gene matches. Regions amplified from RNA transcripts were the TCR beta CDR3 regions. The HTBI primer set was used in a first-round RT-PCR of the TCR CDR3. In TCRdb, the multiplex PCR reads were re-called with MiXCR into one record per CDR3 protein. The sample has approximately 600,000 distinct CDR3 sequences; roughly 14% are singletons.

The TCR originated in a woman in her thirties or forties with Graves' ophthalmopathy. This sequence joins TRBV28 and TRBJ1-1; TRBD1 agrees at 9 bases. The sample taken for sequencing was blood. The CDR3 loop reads CASSLPRDRDMNTEAFF. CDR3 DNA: TGTGCCAGCAGTTTACCCCGGGACAGGGACATGAACACTGAAGCTTTCTTT. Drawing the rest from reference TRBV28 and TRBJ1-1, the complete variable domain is DVKVTQSSRYLVKRTGEKVFLECVQDMDHENMFWYRQDPGLGLRLIYFSYDVKMKEKGDIPEGYSVSREKKERFSLILESASTNQTSMYLCASSLPRDRDMNTEAFFGQGTRLTVV.